These T cell receptor beta chains were read from a single sample in a study of human versus mouse CDR3 diversity and MHC coevolution. Generated by immunoSEQ multiplex PCR, the TCRdb table keeps only in-frame clones and is missing some. The sample yields roughly 81,000 clones, 80% to 95% seen once. Sequencing was done on a sample of naive CD4+ T cells from blood. The receptors derive from a person aged 30-70 years in good health. CDR3s include the opening cysteine and the closing phenylalanine or tryptophan. D genes are given only for firm matches.

V	D	J	DNA	CDR3
TRBV7-3	-	TRBJ2-3	TGTGCCAGCAGCTTAACGAGAGACTCCCTGGATACGCAGTATTTT	CASSLTRDSLDTQYF
TRBV5-8	-	TRBJ1-5	TGTGCCAGCAGCTTGCGCGGGGCAAGGCCCCAGCATTTT	CASSLRGARPQHF
TRBV28	-	TRBJ2-4	TGTGCCAGCAGTTCTCCGACAAGCAAAAACATTCAGTACTTC	CASSSPTSKNIQYF
TRBV2	TRBD1	TRBJ1-5	TGTGCCAGCAGTGATGGAGCAGGGGGATCGTGGGGCAATCAGCCCCAGCATTTT	CASSDGAGGSWGNQPQHF
TRBV18	-	TRBJ2-7	TGTGCCAGCTCACCACCACAGGGAATAGCCTACGAGCAGTACTTC	CASSPPQGIAYEQYF
TRBV7-3	TRBD1	TRBJ2-5	TGTGCCAGCAGCAAAGGGGGCCCGGAGACCCAGTACTTC	CASSKGGPETQYF
TRBV9	-	TRBJ1-4	TGTGCCAGCAGCGTAGGTCAGGGAAATGAAAAACTGTTTTTT	CASSVGQGNEKLFF
TRBV4-2	TRBD1	TRBJ2-7	TGTGCCAGCAGCCAAGGGGACAGGGGTATCGAGTACTTC	CASSQGDRGIEYF
TRBV19	TRBD1	TRBJ1-1	TGTGCCAGTTACACAGGGGTGAGAATGGCTGAAGCTTTCTTT	CASYTGVRMAEAFF
TRBV19	-	TRBJ2-7	TGTGCCAGTAGGATTGGGGGCTCGGGCGAGCAGTACTTC	CASRIGGSGEQYF
TRBV12-1	-	TRBJ1-1	TGTGCCAACTCAGGGACAACCCGTACTCTGAACACTGAAGCTTTCTTT	CANSGTTRTLNTEAFF
TRBV19	-	TRBJ1-1	TGTGCCAGTAGAGCCACGCGGGGAGGGGCTGAAGCTTTCTTT	CASRATRGGAEAFF
TRBV5-4	TRBD2	TRBJ2-5	TGTGCCAGCAGCCGTAGCGGGGGGGCCGGTGAGACCCAGTACTTC	CASSRSGGAGETQYF
TRBV6-1	TRBD2	TRBJ2-3	TGTGCCAGCAGTGCCCTAGCGGGAGGTAACACAGATACGCAGTATTTT	CASSALAGGNTDTQYF
TRBV19	TRBD1	TRBJ2-4	TGTGCCAGTAGTGTGACAGGGCAGACAAACATTCAGTACTTC	CASSVTGQTNIQYF
TRBV5-4	-	TRBJ2-3	TGTGCCAGCAGCTCGCCAGGGGTTGCAGATACGCAGTATTTT	CASSSPGVADTQYF
TRBV5-8	TRBD1	TRBJ2-4	TGTGCCAGCAGCTTGGACAGGGGAAACATTCAGTACTTC	CASSLDRGNIQYF
TRBV6-5	-	TRBJ1-5	TGTGCCAGCAGTTACCAGGACAGCACAAGCAATCAGCCCCAGCATTTT	CASSYQDSTSNQPQHF
TRBV14	-	TRBJ1-2	TGTGCCAGCAGCCCACTGCCCGGGACATTCTATGGCTACACCTTC	CASSPLPGTFYGYTF
TRBV7-3	-	TRBJ2-1	TGTGCCAGCAGCTTCGGGACATCCCACTACAATGAGCAGTTCTTC	CASSFGTSHYNEQFF
TRBV14	-	TRBJ2-1	TGTGCCAGCAGCCAAGATCTTCAGGGCCTTGAGCAGTTCTTC	CASSQDLQGLEQFF
TRBV10-3	TRBD1	TRBJ2-7	TGTGCCATCAGTGAGGGGGACAGGGAGTACTTC	CAISEGDREYF
TRBV15	TRBD1	TRBJ2-3	TGTGCCACCAGCAGCACAGGGGCCAGGAACACAGATACGCAGTATTTT	CATSSTGARNTDTQYF
TRBV5-1	TRBD2	TRBJ2-3	TGCGCCAGCAGTCCCCTAGCGGCTTACACAGATACGCAGTATTTT	CASSPLAAYTDTQYF
TRBV6-1	TRBD1	TRBJ1-1	TGTGCCAGCAGTGCTTGGACAGGGGGGAACACTGAAGCTTTCTTT	CASSAWTGGNTEAFF